The rows below give T cell receptor beta chains drawn from one sample of a study of blood T cell repertoires in COVID-19. Profiled with immunoSEQ multiplex PCR; TCRdb holds only in-frame clones, not every one. The sample yields more than 95,000 clones, about 93% seen once. Sequencing was done on a sample of peripheral blood. The origin of the receptors is a man in his fifties or sixties with COVID-19, enrolled during active disease. Both conserved end residues are part of each CDR3.

TRBJ2-1,TRBV27,CAAGREGNEQFF
TRBJ2-7,TRBV28,CASSSLERSSYEQYF
TRBJ2-2,TRBV7-2,CASSNRGRNTGELFF
TRBJ2-3,TRBV7-9,CASSFTWGLAIDTQYF
TRBJ1-1,TRBV7-2,CASSSGQGGHRTEAFF
TRBJ1-1,TRBV30,CAWRTTGGRDGDTEAFF
TRBJ1-2,TRBV6-2/TRBV6-3,CASSYKQGGGYTF
TRBJ2-3,TRBV19,CASSPNRGPADTQYF
TRBJ1-1,TRBV6-1,CASSERRGVTEAFF
TRBJ2-1,TRBV24-1,CATSASGSYNEQFF
TRBJ1-1,TRBV19,CASSIALQGLKSEAFF